This T cell receptor beta chain was identified during a study of PD-1 blockade in classical Hodgkin lymphoma. The CDR3 is 12 amino acids. Germline V gene lookup returns CDR1 SGHDT and CDR2 YYEEEE. The ends were cut back, 2 bases at V and 3 bases at J, with 2 bases in the middle. In every patient, relapse followed autologous stem cell transplantation, while exposure to brentuximab vedotin differed. After PBMCs were thawed, their CD8+ T cells were isolated by magnetic negative selection. Here immunoSEQ multiplex PCR was the method, and the copy in TCRdb shows in-frame clones only, minus some. In the table there are 10,000 to 15,000 clones, more than 60% of which are singletons.

Source: CD8+ T cells from blood, taken at baseline. The chain has TRBV5-6 and TRBJ2-2, with D unclear. This clonotype was obtained from a human donor with classical Hodgkin lymphoma. The CDR3 bases are TGTGCCAGCAGCTTAGACACCGGGGAGCTGTTTTTT. Translating it yields CASSLDTGELFF.